The 2 T cell receptor beta chains listed next were all sequenced from one sample in a study of T-cell reconstitution after alpha-beta-depleted transplantation in children. TCRbeta library preparation incorporated unique molecular identifiers. Via MiXCR, TCRdb re-called the PCR reads, giving one row per CDR3 protein. The table shows under 250,000 distinct CDR3 sequences, with 20% to 30% occurring only once. The material was PBMCs, mostly from graft donor cells, obtained 360 days after TCRalphabeta/CD19-depleted stem cell transplant. These receptors were taken from a female patient between 2 and 15 years old who had a stem cell transplant for congenital amegakaryocytic thrombocytopenia, so the T cells may come from the graft donor.

This clonotype has only a few counts. This chain connects TRBV12-3 or TRBV12-4 to TRBJ2-5, with D unclear. This CDR3 contains 16 residues. Trimming pared 3 bases from V and 4 bases from J, leaving 18 bases between. CDR3: CASSFSHDNQRETQYF. The CDR3 coding sequence is TGTGCCAGCAGTTTCTCGCATGATAACCAGCGAGAGACCCAGTACTTC.

This clonotype came up a few times. V gene TRBV28 combines with J gene TRBJ2-3; the D gene could be TRBD1 or TRBD2 (5 bases each). Between the trimmed V and J ends, which lost 5 bases and 1 base, there was a span of 13 bases. The CDR3 spans 15 residues. The germline V gene has CDR1 MDHEN and CDR2 SYDVKM. The CDR3 DNA is TGTGCCAGCAGTCCCCTTTGGGACCGCACAGATACGCAGTATTTT. Translation gives CASSPLWDRTDTQYF.